This TCR beta chain was sequenced during a study of tumor-infiltrating lymphocytes in localized non-small cell lung cancer. Overall study findings and caveats: TCR sequencing covered a subset of patients with enough tissue.

As for this clone: Its antigen is still unknown.

Germline values: CDR1 ENHRY, CDR2 SYGVKD. This CDR3 region has 16 residues. V gave up 6 bases and J gave up 3 bases, with 20 bases separating them. The table came from immunoSEQ multiplex PCR; TCRdb's copy has only in-frame clones and leaves some out. The repertoire includes some 5,000 clones, 81% of them detected once, and over 8% sits in the top ten. The sequenced sample was lung tumor tissue. The sequence was collected from a human donor with non-small cell lung cancer. This chain links TRBV10-3 with TRBJ1-1; D may be TRBD1 (5 bases). CDR3 in amino acids: CAIRTSEGRWDTEAFF. For the CDR3, the DNA is TGTGCCATCAGGACTTCGGAGGGGAGGTGGGACACTGAAGCTTTCTTT.